The 5 T cell receptor beta chains reported below all come from one sample, sequenced in a study of T-cell reconstitution after alpha-beta-depleted transplantation in children. Preparation of the TCRbeta library used unique molecular identifiers. Via MiXCR, TCRdb re-called the PCR reads, giving one row per CDR3 protein. The sample shows just under 550,000 distinct CDR3 sequences, around 18% of them seen only once. Sequencing used PBMCs from the stem cell graft donor, obtained from the stem cell graft. These TCRs come from a human donor who donated a stem cell graft to a child with acute lymphoblastic leukemia.

This clonotype was seen a handful of times. This rearrangement joins TRBV20-1 to TRBJ2-7; D tentatively reads TRBD1 or TRBD2 (6 bases each). CDR1 DFQATT and CDR2 SNEGSKA come from the germline V gene (reference sequence). The CDR3 totals 14 residues. Trimming left V 3 bases short and J 2 bases short, with 14 bases between. CDR3 residues: CSAREGEEAYEQYF. CDR3 nucleotide sequence: TGCAGTGCTAGGGAGGGGGAGGAAGCCTACGAGCAGTACTTC.

This chain links TRBV4-1 with TRBJ1-1; D gene unclear. The ends were cut back, 0 bases at V and 2 bases at J, with 16 bases in the middle. The CDR3 totals 17 residues. The germline V gene has CDR1 MGHRA and CDR2 YSYEKL. The CDR3 loop is CASSQDQSPPLNTEAFF. DNA of the CDR3: TGCGCCAGCAGCCAAGATCAGTCCCCACCACTAAACACTGAAGCTTTCTTT.

V gene TRBV5-1 combines with J gene TRBJ2-3; D is possibly TRBD1 or TRBD2 (5 bases each). Germline V gene sequence: CDR1 SGHRS, CDR2 YFSETQ. There are 14 residues in the CDR3. Trimming left V 4 bases short and J 4 bases short, with 13 bases between. The CDR3 region has the DNA TGCGCCAGCAGCGTAGCCGGGGACGCAGATACGCAGTATTTT. Translated: CASSVAGDADTQYF. The full variable domain, rest sourced from reference TRBV5-1 and TRBJ2-3, is KAGVTQTPRYLIKTRGQQVTLSCSPISGHRSVSWYQQTPGQGLQFLFEYFSETQRNKGNFPGRFSGRQFSNSRSEMNVSTLELGDSALYLCASSVAGDADTQYFGPGTRLTVL.

This clonotype was detected a few times. The V gene is TRBV14, the J gene TRBJ2-5; D gene uncertain. Germline CDR1 and CDR2: SGHDN and FVKESK. The germline V and J ends were trimmed by 2 bases and 4 bases, with 5 bases remaining between them. The CDR3 is 12 amino acids. As DNA, the CDR3 is TGTGCCAGCAGCCAATCGATAGAGACCCAGTACTTC. As protein: CASSQSIETQYF.

This clonotype came up a few times. This chain connects TRBV9 to TRBJ2-3; TRBD2 matches 9 bases. CDR3 size: 16 residues. Losses at the gene ends were 3 bases for V and 2 bases for J; bases not matched to a gene: 7. CDR1 SGDLS and CDR2 YYNGEE come from the germline V gene. CDR3 amino acids: CASSEAGGGYTDTQYF. The DNA for the CDR3 is TGTGCCAGCAGCGAAGCGGGAGGCGGTTACACAGATACGCAGTATTTT.